What follows are 26 T cell receptor beta chains derived from one specimen sequenced in a study of cytomegalovirus exposure and HLA in healthy donors. The study ran its PCR with 60 Vbeta and 13 Jbeta primers. TCRdb's table, derived via immunoSEQ multiplex PCR, lists solely in-frame clones and lacks some. Here the sample spans approximately 73,000 clones, under 85% being singletons. The sequenced sample consisted of PBMCs. These receptors all stem from a woman in her thirties or forties in good health and CMV-seropositive.

CDR3 protein: CASSFLAGAYNEQFF. In DNA form, the CDR3 reads TGTGCCAGCAGTTTCCTAGCGGGGGCCTACAATGAGCAGTTCTTC. V is TRBV27 and J is TRBJ2-1; 10 nucleotides line up with TRBD2. There are 15 residues in the CDR3. Trimming cost V 3 bases and J 2 bases; bases outside gene matches: 1. Germline CDR1 MNHEY, CDR2 SMNVEV (reference sequence).

This clone was found a few times. The V gene is TRBV18, the J gene TRBJ2-5; 10 nucleotides align to TRBD2. CDR3 length equals 16 residues. Germline trimming cut 1 base from V and 1 base from J; bases unmatched to any gene: 3. The germline CDR1 and CDR2 sequences are KGHSH and LQKENI. CDR3 sequence: CASSPLAGGGQETQYF. The CDR3 DNA is TGTGCCAGCTCACCACTAGCGGGGGGAGGCCAAGAGACCCAGTACTTC.

The chain's CDR3 is CASTHGAVVREKLFF. CDR3 DNA sequence: TGTGCCAGCACCCACGGCGCGGTGGTGCGTGAAAAACTGTTTTTT. The chain combines TRBV7-9 with TRBJ1-4; D not certain. In germline, CDR1 is SEHNR, CDR2 FQNEAQ (reference sequence). This CDR3 is 15 amino acids long. Trimming removed 7 bases from V and 7 bases from J, with 19 bases in between.

DNA for the CDR3: TGTGCCAGCAGCCCCCAGGGGAATGGCTACACCTTC. Translated: CASSPQGNGYTF. The chain carries TRBV5-6 and TRBJ1-2, with a tentative D call TRBD1 (6 bases). The CDR3 is 12 residues long. Trimming took off 4 bases at V and 6 bases at J, with 10 bases between the two ends. CDR1 is SGHDT, CDR2 YYEEEE, per germline.

The chain recombines TRBV6-6 with TRBJ2-2, with 8 nucleotides matching TRBD1. The CDR3 spans 14 residues. V dropped 6 bases and J dropped 0; count of bases not matched to a gene: 0. CDR1 is MNHNY and CDR2 is SVGAGI in the germline V gene (reference sequence). The CDR3 DNA follows: TGTGCCAGCAGACAGGGGGCGAACACCGGGGAGCTGTTTTTT. It encodes CASRQGANTGELFF.

V is TRBV6-5 and J is TRBJ1-4; tentatively, D is TRBD1 (6 bases). This CDR3 has 14 amino acids. Between the trimmed V and J ends, which lost 5 bases and 10 bases, there was a span of 17 bases. Germline CDR1 reads MNHEY; CDR2 reads SVGAGI. CDR3 residues: CASSQDRNVGKLFF. CDR3 sequence (DNA): TGTGCCAGCAGTCAAGACAGGAACGTCGGAAAACTGTTTTTT.

V and J are TRBV7-9 and TRBJ1-1; 7 bases are shared with TRBD1. CDR3 length equals 14 residues. Germline V lookup: CDR1 SEHNR, CDR2 FQNEAQ (reference sequence). The trim removed 3 bases at V and 6 bases at J, leaving 7 bases unmatched. This CDR3 reads CASSFQTGLSEAFF. For the CDR3, the DNA is TGTGCCAGCAGCTTCCAGACAGGGCTATCTGAAGCTTTCTTT.

The V gene is TRBV18, the J gene TRBJ1-2; tentative D call: TRBD1 (6 bases). CDR3 length equals 15 residues. Trimming stripped 4 bases from V and 0 bases from J, with 12 bases between. Germline V gene lookup returns CDR1 KGHSH and CDR2 LQKENI. The CDR3 here is CASSHGTTANYGYTF. As DNA, the CDR3 is TGTGCCAGCTCACACGGGACAACTGCTAACTATGGCTACACCTTC.

The V call is TRBV4-2, the J call TRBJ2-1, with D perhaps matching TRBD2 (5 bases). Looked up from germline, CDR1 is LGHNA and CDR2 is YNFKEQ. The V end was cut by 3 bases, the J end by 8 bases, with 20 bases between. The CDR3 runs 16 residues. The CDR3 DNA reads as TGTGCCAGCAGCCACCTGGGAGACCGGTTGGCCGATGAGCAGTTCTTC. This sequence encodes CASSHLGDRLADEQFF.

The CDR3 spells CASSLMIGLQETQYF. CDR3 sequence (DNA): TGCGCCAGCAGCTTGATGATCGGCCTACAGGAGACCCAGTACTTC. This sequence joins TRBV5-1 and TRBJ2-5; D is undetermined. Germline-derived CDR1 and CDR2 are SGHRS and YFSETQ. The CDR3 totals 15 residues. The V end was cut by 1 base, the J end by 5 bases, with 15 bases between.

This chain links TRBV11-2 with TRBJ2-7, with 7 bases that match TRBD1. The CDR3 spans 13 residues. CDR1 and CDR2 (germline): SGHAT, FQNNGV. J gave up 5 bases and V 6 bases, and 7 bases lay outside the gene matches. The CDR3: CASRFTGVNEQYF. DNA for the CDR3: TGTGCCAGCAGGTTCACAGGGGTCAACGAGCAGTACTTC.

The chain links TRBV4-1 to TRBJ2-4; the match to TRBD1 covers 9 bases. The CDR3 extends over 17 amino acids. Trimming took 0 bases from V and 8 from J; bases not matched to a gene: 11. The germline CDR1 and CDR2 sequences are MGHRA and YSYEKL. The CDR3 loop is CASSQDPKVQGAHIQYF. The CDR3 DNA reads TGCGCCAGCAGCCAAGACCCTAAGGTACAGGGGGCTCACATTCAGTACTTC.

This chain uses TRBV30 with TRBJ2-3, with a weak D call TRBD2 (5 bases). With 0 bases removed from V and 0 bases from J, the gap between germline ends came to 22 bases. Germline-derived CDR1 and CDR2 are GTSNPN and SVGIG (reference sequence). This CDR3 comprises 19 residues. CDR3 nucleotide sequence: TGTGCCTGGAGTGTACTACTCCAGCGGATAAAGTCTAGCACAGATACGCAGTATTTT. Protein: CAWSVLLQRIKSSTDTQYF.

This clone was seen a few times. The chain combines TRBV5-1 with TRBJ2-1, with TRBD2 matching over 11 bases. J gave up 6 bases and V 5 bases, and 7 bases lay outside the gene matches. In germline, CDR1 is SGHRS, CDR2 YFSETQ. The CDR3 contains 15 residues. The chain's CDR3 is CASSPGTSGLNEQFF. In nucleotides, the CDR3 is TGCGCCAGCAGTCCCGGGACTAGCGGCCTCAATGAGCAGTTCTTC.

This clone was counted a few times. J is TRBJ1-2 and V is TRBV11-2, with 8 nucleotides matching TRBD1. CDR1 SGHAT and CDR2 FQNNGV come from the germline V gene. The trim removed 1 base at V and 4 bases at J, leaving 8 bases unmatched. The CDR3 loop spans 16 amino acids. The CDR3 coding sequence is TGTGCCAGCAGCTTAGTTTCGGCAGGGGGCGTCTATGGCTACACCTTC. This encodes CASSLVSAGGVYGYTF.

The chain links TRBV5-1 to TRBJ2-7, with D possibly matching TRBD1 (5 bases). The CDR3 runs 15 residues. The V end was cut by 4 bases, the J end by 2 bases, with 16 bases between. Germline loops: CDR1 SGHRS, CDR2 YFSETQ. CDR3 DNA sequence: TGCGCCAGCAGCCCCCCTGGGGCAGGGACCTACGAGCAGTACTTC. The encoded protein is CASSPPGAGTYEQYF.

The chain employs TRBV5-1 and TRBJ2-7; no clear D. V was trimmed by 1 base and J by 0 bases, leaving 14 bases between them. CDR1 is SGHRS, CDR2 YFSETQ, per germline. The CDR3 runs to 16 residues. CDR3: CASSLRFSTSSYEQYF. The CDR3 nucleotides are TGCGCCAGCAGCTTGCGGTTCTCCACGAGCTCCTACGAGCAGTACTTC.

This chain connects TRBV30 to TRBJ2-3, with 7 nucleotides matching TRBD1. Germline lookup yields CDR1 GTSNPN and CDR2 SVGIG (reference sequence). V trimming: 2 bases; J trimming: 4 bases; junction bases outside the gene matches: 6. CDR3 size: 14 residues. The CDR3 loop reads CAWSIGGEADTQYF. DNA of the CDR3: TGTGCCTGGAGTATAGGGGGCGAGGCAGATACGCAGTATTTT.

This chain connects TRBV5-1 to TRBJ1-6; D gene ambiguous. CDR3 length equals 15 residues. V shed 4 bases and J shed 7 bases, with 15 bases lying between them. Germline CDR1 reads SGHRS; CDR2 reads YFSETQ. DNA for the CDR3: TGCGCCAGCAGCGGTACCGGGAAGGGAAATTCACCCCTCCACTTT. This encodes CASSGTGKGNSPLHF.

This chain links TRBV6-5 with TRBJ2-7; 7 nucleotides line up with TRBD1. In germline, CDR1 is MNHEY, CDR2 SVGAGI. There are 11 residues in the CDR3. J lost 7 bases, V lost 6 bases, and 3 bases had no gene match. In nucleotides, the CDR3 is TGTGCCAGCAGAAGACAGGGTGAGCAGTACTTC. It translates to CASRRQGEQYF.

The genes are TRBV15 and TRBJ2-1, with 10 bases matching TRBD2. The V gene end was trimmed by 1 base and the J gene end by 4 bases; junction bases not matched to a gene: 4. CDR3 length: 16 residues. Germline assignment: CDR1 LNHNV and CDR2 YYDKDF (reference sequence). The CDR3 DNA sequence: TGTGCCACCAGCAGAGCGCCAGCGGGAGGGTACAATGAGCAGTTCTTC. Translation gives CATSRAPAGGYNEQFF.

The V and J genes are TRBV28 and TRBJ2-1; D perhaps matches TRBD2 (5 bases). Germline CDR1 and CDR2: MDHEN and SYDVKM. V lost 7 bases to trimming and J lost 7 bases, with 20 bases between them. This CDR3 is built from 15 residues. CDR3 loop: CASTSPLGLWNEQFF. The CDR3 DNA sequence: TGTGCCAGCACATCCCCACTAGGACTTTGGAATGAGCAGTTCTTC.

The V call is TRBV6-1, the J call TRBJ2-3; D possibly corresponds to TRBD2 (5 bases). The CDR3 extends over 17 amino acids. The V gene lost 4 bases and the J gene lost 1 base, with 18 bases spanning the gap. Germline CDR1 is MNHNS and CDR2 is SASEGT. The DNA for the CDR3 is TGTGCCAGCAGTGCTCAAGTGGATTCCGGGGGCACAGATACGCAGTATTTT. Translation: CASSAQVDSGGTDTQYF.

There are a few counts of this clone. The rearrangement links TRBV6-1 to TRBJ1-2; 11 bases fit TRBD1. The CDR3 is 15 amino acids. Germline V gene lookup returns CDR1 MNHNS and CDR2 SASEGT. Germline trimming cut 4 bases from V and 2 bases from J; bases unmatched to any gene: 3. The CDR3 DNA reads as TGTGCCAGCAGTGCTGGACAGGGGGCGAACTATGGCTACACCTTC. It codes for CASSAGQGANYGYTF.

This chain uses TRBV14 with TRBJ2-2; TRBD2 matches at 10 bases. Germline V gives CDR1 SGHDN, CDR2 FVKESK. This CDR3 spans 17 amino acids. V trimming: 4 bases; J trimming: 1 base; junction bases outside the gene matches: 6. The CDR3 loop is CASSPSGSRENTGELFF. The CDR3 region has the DNA TGTGCCAGCAGCCCTAGCGGGAGCAGAGAGAACACCGGGGAGCTGTTTTTT.

The J gene is TRBJ1-2, the V gene TRBV28, with a tentative D call TRBD1 (6 bases). Germline values: CDR1 MDHEN, CDR2 SYDVKM. V lost 3 bases and J lost 8, with 7 bases in between. The length of the CDR3 is 11 residues. The CDR3 sequence: CASSLRGGYTF. The CDR3 DNA follows: TGTGCCAGCAGTTTGAGGGGGGGCTACACCTTC.